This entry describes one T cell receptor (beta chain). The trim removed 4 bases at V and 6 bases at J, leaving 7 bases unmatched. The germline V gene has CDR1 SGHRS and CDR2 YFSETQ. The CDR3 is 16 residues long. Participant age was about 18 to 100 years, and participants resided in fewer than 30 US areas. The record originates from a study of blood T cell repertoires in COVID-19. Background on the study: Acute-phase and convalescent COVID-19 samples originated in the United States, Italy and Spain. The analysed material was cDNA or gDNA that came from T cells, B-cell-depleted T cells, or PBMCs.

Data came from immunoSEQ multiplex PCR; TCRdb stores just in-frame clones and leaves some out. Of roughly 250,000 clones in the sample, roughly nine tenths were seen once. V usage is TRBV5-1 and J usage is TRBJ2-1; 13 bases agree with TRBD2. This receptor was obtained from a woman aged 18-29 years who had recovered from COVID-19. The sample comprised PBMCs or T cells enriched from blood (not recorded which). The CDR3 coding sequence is TGCGCCAGCAGCCCTCGGACTAGCGGGGGAGTCAATGAGCAGTTCTTC. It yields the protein CASSPRTSGGVNEQFF.